These T cell receptor beta chains were read from a single sample in a study of T cell changes during pregnancy in multiple sclerosis. Libraries were prepared by immunoSEQ multiplex PCR; TCRdb keeps only in-frame clonotypes and omits some of them. The repertoire holds 100,000 or so clones, approximately 92% seen once, with less than 2% in the top ten. Sequences were derived from peripheral blood, sampled after pregnancy. These receptors were taken from a female donor with multiple sclerosis, enrolled in a pregnancy study. Each CDR3 is given with its conserved first and last residue. Each record gives: CDR3 length, clone size, D gene, V gene, J gene, CDR3 protein, CDR3 DNA. A D gene is named only where the DNA matches it firmly. Clone size appears in some rows only: once, few, many, or a class for an expanded clone.

17,-,-,TRBV14,TRBJ1-1,CASSQDGGRYGETEAFF,TGTGCCAGCAGCCAAGATGGGGGGAGGTATGGGGAAACTGAAGCTTTCTTT
15,-,TRBD1,TRBV19,TRBJ2-7,CASSPPGTGNYEQYF,TGTGCCAGTAGCCCGCCGGGGACAGGAAATTACGAGCAGTACTTC
18,-,TRBD1,TRBV7-8,TRBJ1-1,CASSLIGGNQAGGTEAFF,TGTGCCAGCAGCTTAATTGGGGGAAATCAGGCAGGGGGCACTGAAGCTTTCTTT
14,-,-,TRBV5-1,TRBJ2-4,CASSTPGSRNIQYF,TGCGCCAGCAGCACCCCAGGCTCAAGGAACATTCAGTACTTC
13,-,TRBD2,TRBV28,TRBJ2-5,CASRTSGSGTQYF,TGTGCCAGCAGGACTAGCGGGAGTGGGACCCAGTACTTC
15,-,-,TRBV28,TRBJ1-2,CASSSAGVKDYGYTF,TGTGCCAGCAGTTCCGCAGGGGTTAAGGACTATGGCTACACCTTC
14,-,-,TRBV13,TRBJ1-6,CASSLGGYNSPLHF,TGTGCCAGCAGCTTAGGCGGTTATAATTCACCCCTCCACTTT
14,-,TRBD1,TRBV5-4,TRBJ1-2,CASRPIGTGYGYTF,TGTGCCAGCAGGCCTATAGGGACAGGGTATGGCTACACCTTC
12,-,TRBD1,TRBV30,TRBJ2-7,CAWRGQGNEQYF,TGTGCCTGGAGGGGACAGGGGAACGAGCAGTACTTC
14,-,TRBD2,TRBV7-2,TRBJ2-7,CASTPAGGPYEQYF,TGTGCCAGCACCCCTGCGGGAGGGCCCTACGAGCAGTACTTC
14,-,TRBD1,TRBV6-1,TRBJ2-1,CASSESGGYNEQFF,TGTGCCAGCAGTGAATCAGGGGGCTACAATGAGCAGTTCTTC
15,once,TRBD2,TRBV7-8,TRBJ2-5,CASSSSGVHQETQYF,TGTGCCAGCAGCTCTAGCGGCGTACACCAAGAGACCCAGTACTTC
13,-,TRBD1,TRBV9,TRBJ2-3,CASAETGVDTQYF,TGTGCCAGCGCCGAGACAGGGGTAGATACGCAGTATTTT
13,-,-,TRBV28,TRBJ1-1,CASTVGGGTEAFF,TGTGCCAGCACCGTGGGGGGGGGCACTGAAGCTTTCTTT
16,-,-,TRBV18,TRBJ2-3,CASSPQMITSTDTQYF,TGTGCCAGCTCACCACAGATGATTACTAGCACAGATACGCAGTATTTT
14,few,-,TRBV11-2,TRBJ1-6,CASSLSTVNSPLHF,TGTGCCAGCAGCTTAAGTACAGTCAATTCACCCCTCCACTTT
13,-,TRBD1,TRBV11-2,TRBJ1-1,CASSLLQGAEAFF,TGTGCCAGCAGCCTCTTACAGGGGGCTGAAGCTTTCTTT
17,-,-,TRBV4-3,TRBJ1-1,CASSQNRVPILNTEAFF,TGCGCCAGCAGCCAAAACCGGGTCCCGATTTTGAACACTGAAGCTTTCTTT
15,-,TRBD1,TRBV5-1,TRBJ2-7,CASSVGQGLSYEQYF,TGCGCCAGCAGCGTGGGACAGGGCCTCTCCTACGAGCAGTACTTC